This T cell receptor beta chain emerged from a study of blood T cell repertoires in COVID-19. Whole-study context: Material from acute and convalescent COVID-19 was sourced from the United States, Italy and Spain.

V gave up 2 bases and J gave up 7 bases, with 2 bases separating them. The V gene's germline CDR1 is LGHDT and CDR2 YNNKEL (reference sequence). This CDR3 comprises 11 residues. Libraries were prepared by immunoSEQ multiplex PCR; TCRdb keeps only in-frame clonotypes and omits some of them. Here the sample spans 250,000 or so clones, approximately 80% being singletons. The chain has TRBV3-1 (or the pseudogene TRBV3-2) and TRBJ1-4, with D unclear. The TCR originated in a man older than 75 with acute or convalescent COVID-19. Sequencing was done on a sample of peripheral blood. The CDR3 here is CASSQREKLFF. CDR3 DNA: TGTGCCAGCAGCCAACGTGAAAAACTGTTTTTT.